This section outlines one T cell receptor (beta chain) sequence together with its context. Methods used by the authors: Researchers report that nucleated cell counts were estimated from reference gene primer amplification. This table comes from immunoSEQ multiplex PCR, and its TCRdb copy is limited to in-frame clones, with some not included. That table is the source of V, J and clone size, and D and trimming were worked out from the DNA. This table has approximately 42,000 clones, more than 75% appearing once. This entry comes from a study of blood T cell repertoires in COVID-19. Study at large: There were acute and convalescent COVID-19 samples, and they came from the United States, Italy and Spain. Sources were T cells, B-cell-depleted T cells, or PBMCs; the material itself was cDNA or gDNA.

Germline V gene data show CDR1 as MNHEY and CDR2 as SMNVEV (reference sequence). The CDR3 loop spans 13 amino acids. The V end lost 8 bases, the J end lost 4 bases, and 14 bases lay between the germline ends. The sequencing sample was made of peripheral blood. The chain couples TRBV27 to TRBJ1-1; D is perhaps TRBD1 (6 bases). The origin of this receptor is a man older than 75 with acute or convalescent COVID-19. The DNA of the CDR3 is TGTGCCAGCCGTCGCACAGGGTTCACTGAAGCTTTCTTT. This codes for CASRRTGFTEAFF.